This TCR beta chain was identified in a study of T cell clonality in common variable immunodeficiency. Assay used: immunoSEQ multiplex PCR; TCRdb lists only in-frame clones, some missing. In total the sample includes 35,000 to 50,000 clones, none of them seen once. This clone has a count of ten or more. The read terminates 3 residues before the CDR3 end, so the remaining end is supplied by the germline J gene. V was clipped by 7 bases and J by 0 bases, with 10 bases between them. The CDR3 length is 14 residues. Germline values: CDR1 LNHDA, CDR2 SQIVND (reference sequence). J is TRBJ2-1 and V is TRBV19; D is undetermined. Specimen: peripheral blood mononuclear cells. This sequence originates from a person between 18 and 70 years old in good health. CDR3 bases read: TGTGCCAGTAATCCTGCGAGCTCCTACAATGAG. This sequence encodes CASNPASSYNE. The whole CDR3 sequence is CASNPASSYNEQFF. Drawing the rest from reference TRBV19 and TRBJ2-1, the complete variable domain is DGGITQSPKYLFRKEGQNVTLSCEQNLNHDAMYWYRQDPGQGLRLIYYSQIVNDFQKGDIAEGYSVSREKKESFPLTVTSAQKNPTAFYLCASNPASSYNEQFFGPGTRLTVL.